This T cell receptor (beta chain) came from a study of blood T cell repertoires in COVID-19. As for the study in general: The United States, Italy and Spain provided the acute and convalescent COVID-19 samples. T cells, B-cell-depleted T cells, or PBMCs provided the cDNA or gDNA that served as material.

Germline CDR1 SGHAT, CDR2 FQDESV (reference sequence). The V gene lost 8 bases and the J gene lost 2 bases, with 10 bases spanning the gap. This CDR3 comprises 13 residues. Per the original methods: Amplified reference gene primers provided the basis for estimating nucleated cell counts. Libraries were prepared by immunoSEQ multiplex PCR; TCRdb keeps only in-frame clonotypes and omits some of them. The V and J calls and the clone size are those of that table, but D and trimming were determined from the DNA. Of about 150,000 clones listed, approximately 88% are singletons. The clonotype originates from a man between 65 and 80 years old with acute or convalescent COVID-19. Input material: peripheral blood. The chain uses TRBV11-1 and TRBJ1-3, with D perhaps matching TRBD1 (6 bases). The CDR3 DNA reads as TGTGCCAGCGGAGGACAGACTGGAAACACCATATATTTT. Encoded protein: CASGGQTGNTIYF.